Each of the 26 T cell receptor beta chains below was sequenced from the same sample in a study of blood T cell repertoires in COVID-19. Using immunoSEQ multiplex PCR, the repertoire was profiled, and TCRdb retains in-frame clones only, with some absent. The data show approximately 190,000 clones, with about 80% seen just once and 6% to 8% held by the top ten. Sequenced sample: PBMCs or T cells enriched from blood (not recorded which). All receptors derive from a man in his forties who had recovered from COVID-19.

The DNA of the CDR3 is TGTGCCAGCAGCTCGGACACTGTTCAAGAGACCCAGTACTTC. Its translation is CASSSDTVQETQYF. The V call is TRBV11-2, the J call TRBJ2-5; D is possibly TRBD1 (5 bases). CDR1 is SGHAT and CDR2 is FQNNGV in the germline V gene. The CDR3 is made up of 14 amino acids. Between the trimmed V and J ends, which lost 4 bases and 2 bases, there was a span of 11 bases.

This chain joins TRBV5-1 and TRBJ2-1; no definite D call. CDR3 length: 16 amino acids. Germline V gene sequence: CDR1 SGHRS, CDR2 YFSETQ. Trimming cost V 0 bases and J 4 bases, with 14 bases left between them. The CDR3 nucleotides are TGCGCCAGCAGCTTGGTGGGCTCCTCGATTTACAATGAGCAGTTCTTC. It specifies CASSLVGSSIYNEQFF.

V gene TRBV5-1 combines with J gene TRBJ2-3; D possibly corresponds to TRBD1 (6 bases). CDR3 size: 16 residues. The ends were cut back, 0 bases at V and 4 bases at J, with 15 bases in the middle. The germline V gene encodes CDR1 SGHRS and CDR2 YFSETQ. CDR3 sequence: CASSLGLQGLADTQYF. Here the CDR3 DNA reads TGCGCCAGCAGCTTGGGTCTACAGGGTTTAGCAGATACGCAGTATTTT.

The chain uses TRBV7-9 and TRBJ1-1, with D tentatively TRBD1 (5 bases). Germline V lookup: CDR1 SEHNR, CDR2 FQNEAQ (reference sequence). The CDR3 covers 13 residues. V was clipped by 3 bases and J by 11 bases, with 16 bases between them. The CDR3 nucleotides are TGTGCCAGCAGCTTTCCAACGGGACTCTTCGCTTTCTTT. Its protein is CASSFPTGLFAFF.

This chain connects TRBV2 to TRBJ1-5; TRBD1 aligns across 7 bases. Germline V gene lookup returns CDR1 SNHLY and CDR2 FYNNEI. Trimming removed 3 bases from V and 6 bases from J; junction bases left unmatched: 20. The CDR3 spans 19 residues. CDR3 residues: CASSDSKWSGDSWTQPQHF. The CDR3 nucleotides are TGTGCCAGCAGTGACTCAAAATGGTCAGGGGACAGTTGGACTCAGCCCCAGCATTTT.

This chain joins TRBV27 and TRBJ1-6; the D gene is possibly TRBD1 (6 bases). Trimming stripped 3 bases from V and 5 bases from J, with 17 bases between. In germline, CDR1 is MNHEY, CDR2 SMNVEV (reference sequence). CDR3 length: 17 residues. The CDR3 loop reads CASSFIRGGLNNSPLHF. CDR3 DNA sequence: TGTGCCAGCAGTTTTATAAGGGGGGGGCTCAATAATTCACCCCTCCACTTT.

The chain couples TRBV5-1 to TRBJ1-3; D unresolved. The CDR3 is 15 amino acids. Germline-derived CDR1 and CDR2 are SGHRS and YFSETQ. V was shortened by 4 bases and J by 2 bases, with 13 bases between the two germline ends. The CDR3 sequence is CASSPSLEAGNTIYF. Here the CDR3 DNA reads TGCGCCAGCAGCCCGAGTCTGGAGGCTGGAAACACCATATATTTT.

As DNA, the CDR3 is TGTGCCAGCAGTTTATCGAGGACTAGCTATAGCACAGATACGCAGTATTTT. Amino acids: CASSLSRTSYSTDTQYF. V usage is TRBV27 and J usage is TRBJ2-3; 8 nucleotides agree with TRBD2. V shed 0 bases and J 0 bases; nucleotides not matched to a gene: 5. The CDR3 runs to 17 residues. Germline loops: CDR1 MNHEY, CDR2 SMNVEV (reference sequence).

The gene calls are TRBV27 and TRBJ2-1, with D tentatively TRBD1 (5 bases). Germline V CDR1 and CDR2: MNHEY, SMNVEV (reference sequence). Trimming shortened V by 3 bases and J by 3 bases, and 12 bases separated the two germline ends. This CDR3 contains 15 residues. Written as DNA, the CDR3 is TGTGCCAGCAGTTTCTCAGGGCCCGACTACAATGAGCAGTTCTTC. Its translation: CASSFSGPDYNEQFF.

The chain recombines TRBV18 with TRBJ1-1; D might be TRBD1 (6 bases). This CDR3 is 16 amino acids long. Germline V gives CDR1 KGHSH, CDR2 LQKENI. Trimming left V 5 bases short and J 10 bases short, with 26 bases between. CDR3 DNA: TGTGCCAGCTCAAACCTTCGGGGAGGGACCGAAGGGGGAGCTTTCTTT. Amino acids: CASSNLRGGTEGGAFF.

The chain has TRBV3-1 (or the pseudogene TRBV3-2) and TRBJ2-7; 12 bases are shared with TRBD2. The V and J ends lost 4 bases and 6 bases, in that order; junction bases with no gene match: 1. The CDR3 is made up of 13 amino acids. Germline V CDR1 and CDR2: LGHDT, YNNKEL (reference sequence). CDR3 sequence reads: CASSRLAGAEQYF. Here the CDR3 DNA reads TGTGCCAGCAGCCGACTAGCGGGGGCCGAGCAGTACTTC.

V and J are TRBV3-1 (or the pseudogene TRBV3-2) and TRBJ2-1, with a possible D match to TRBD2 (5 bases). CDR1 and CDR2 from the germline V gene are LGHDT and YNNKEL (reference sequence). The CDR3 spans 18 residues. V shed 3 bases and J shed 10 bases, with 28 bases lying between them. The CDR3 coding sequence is TGTGCCAGCAGCCATCGTATTTTCGAGGTCCCCCGGCGAGGGGAGCAGTTCTTC. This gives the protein CASSHRIFEVPRRGEQFF.

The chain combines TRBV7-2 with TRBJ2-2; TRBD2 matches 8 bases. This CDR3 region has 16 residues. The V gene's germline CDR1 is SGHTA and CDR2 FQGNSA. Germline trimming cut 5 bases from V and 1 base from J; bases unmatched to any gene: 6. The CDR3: CASSRLSGGNTGELFF. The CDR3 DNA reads TGTGCCAGCAGCCGGCTCAGCGGGGGGAACACCGGGGAGCTGTTTTTT.

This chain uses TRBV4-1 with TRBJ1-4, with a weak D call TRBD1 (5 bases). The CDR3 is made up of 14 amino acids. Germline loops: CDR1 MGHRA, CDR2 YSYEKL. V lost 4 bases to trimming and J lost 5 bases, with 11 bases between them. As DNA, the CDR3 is TGCGCCAGCAGCCCACCTGGGGGGAATGAAAAACTGTTTTTT. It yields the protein CASSPPGGNEKLFF.

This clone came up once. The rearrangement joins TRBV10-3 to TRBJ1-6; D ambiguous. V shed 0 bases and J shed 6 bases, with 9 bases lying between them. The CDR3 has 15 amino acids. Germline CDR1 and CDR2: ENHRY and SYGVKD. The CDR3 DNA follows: TGTGCCATCAGTGAGTCCCCGGGGAGTAATTCACCCCTCCACTTT. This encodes CAISESPGSNSPLHF.

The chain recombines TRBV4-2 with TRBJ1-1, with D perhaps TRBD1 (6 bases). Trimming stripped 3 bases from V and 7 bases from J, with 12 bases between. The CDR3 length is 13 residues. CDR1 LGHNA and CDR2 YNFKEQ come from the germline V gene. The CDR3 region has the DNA TGTGCCAGCAGCCAGCAGGGGTGGGGTGAAGCTTTCTTT. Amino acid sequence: CASSQQGWGEAFF.

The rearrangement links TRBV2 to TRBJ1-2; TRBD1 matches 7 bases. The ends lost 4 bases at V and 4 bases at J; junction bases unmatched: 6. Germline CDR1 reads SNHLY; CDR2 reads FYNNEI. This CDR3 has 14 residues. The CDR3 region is CASSVTGETYGYTF. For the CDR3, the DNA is TGTGCCAGCAGTGTAACAGGGGAAACCTATGGCTACACCTTC.

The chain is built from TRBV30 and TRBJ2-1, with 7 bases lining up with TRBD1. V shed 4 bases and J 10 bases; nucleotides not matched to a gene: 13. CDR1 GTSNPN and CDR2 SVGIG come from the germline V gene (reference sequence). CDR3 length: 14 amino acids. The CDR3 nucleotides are TGTGCCTGGACCGCCGGGACAGTCGTATCCGAGCAGTTCTTC. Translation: CAWTAGTVVSEQFF.

Here the CDR3 DNA reads TGTGCCAGTAGTTCATCGGGACAGGCGCGCTCTGGAAACACCATATATTTT. Translation: CASSSSGQARSGNTIYF. This chain connects TRBV19 to TRBJ1-3; TRBD1 aligns across 8 bases. V lost 5 bases and J lost 0; bases outside the gene matches: 9. CDR1 is LNHDA, CDR2 SQIVND, per germline (reference sequence). This CDR3 has 17 amino acids.

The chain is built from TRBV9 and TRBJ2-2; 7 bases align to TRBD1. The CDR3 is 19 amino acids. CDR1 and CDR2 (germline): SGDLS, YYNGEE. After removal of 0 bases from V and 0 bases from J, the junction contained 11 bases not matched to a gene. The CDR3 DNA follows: TGTGCCAGCAGCGTAGAGGTTGTCGGGACAGATCCGAACACCGGGGAGCTGTTTTTT. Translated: CASSVEVVGTDPNTGELFF.

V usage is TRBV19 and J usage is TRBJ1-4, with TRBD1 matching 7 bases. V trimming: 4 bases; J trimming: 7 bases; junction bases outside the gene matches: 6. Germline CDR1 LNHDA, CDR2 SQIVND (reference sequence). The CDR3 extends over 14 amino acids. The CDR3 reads CASSNRGQGEKLFF. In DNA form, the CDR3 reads TGTGCCAGTAGTAATAGGGGGCAAGGTGAAAAACTGTTTTTT.

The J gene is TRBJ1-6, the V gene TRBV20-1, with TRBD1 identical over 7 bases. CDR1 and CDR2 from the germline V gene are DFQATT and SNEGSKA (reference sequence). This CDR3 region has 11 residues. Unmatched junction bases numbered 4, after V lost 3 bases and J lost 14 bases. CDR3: CSASSGTALHF. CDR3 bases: TGCAGTGCTAGCTCCGGGACAGCCCTCCACTTT.

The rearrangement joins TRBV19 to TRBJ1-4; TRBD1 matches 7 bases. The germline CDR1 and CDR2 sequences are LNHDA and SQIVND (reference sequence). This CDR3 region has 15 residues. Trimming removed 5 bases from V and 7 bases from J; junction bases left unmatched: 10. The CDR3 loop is CASSARQGTGEKLFF. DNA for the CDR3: TGTGCCAGTAGTGCCCGACAGGGTACGGGTGAAAAACTGTTTTTT.

CDR3 in DNA: TGTGCCAGCAGCCCCGGGGGGACTAACTATGGCTACACCTTC. It is translated as CASSPGGTNYGYTF. The chain joins TRBV4-2 to TRBJ1-2; TRBD1 might be the D (5 bases). Trimming pared 4 bases from V and 0 bases from J, leaving 9 bases between. CDR3 length: 14 amino acids. Germline V lookup: CDR1 LGHNA, CDR2 YNFKEQ.

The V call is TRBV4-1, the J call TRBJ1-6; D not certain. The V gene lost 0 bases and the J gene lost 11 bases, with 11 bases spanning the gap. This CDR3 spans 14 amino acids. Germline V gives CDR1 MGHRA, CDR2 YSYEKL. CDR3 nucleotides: TGCGCCAGCAGCCAAGACAGGAACTCGCCACCCCTCCACTTT. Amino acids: CASSQDRNSPPLHF.

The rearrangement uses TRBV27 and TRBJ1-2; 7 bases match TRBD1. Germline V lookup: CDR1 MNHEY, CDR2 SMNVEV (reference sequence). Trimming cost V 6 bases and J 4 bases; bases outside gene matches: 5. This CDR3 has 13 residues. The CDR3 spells CASSPGQSYGYTF. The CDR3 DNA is TGTGCCAGCAGCCCGGGACAGAGCTATGGCTACACCTTC.